The 17 T cell receptor beta chains below were found in one sample sequenced in a study of T cells in Graves' hyperthyroidism and ophthalmopathy (dated by TCRdb to between 2018 and 2020). To prepare the library, multiplex PCR was applied. Reads for this sample came from an Illumina HiSeq 2000. TCR beta CDR3 regions were amplified from RNA transcripts. The first round of RT-PCR for the TCR CDR3 was performed with the HTBI primer set and the Qiagen OneStep RT-PCR kit. TCRdb reprocessing: public reads trimmed at Q25 with fastp, clones called with MiXCR, in-frame beta chains kept. Rows matching on CDR3 protein sequence are summarized as one entry with the most common DNA and genes. For this sample the table gives about 570,000 distinct CDR3 sequences, of which about half were detected only once. The ten largest make up 15% to 20% of the sample. Material: peripheral blood or thyroid tissue (not recorded which). The receptors come from an adult woman with Graves' disease, either hyperthyroidism or ophthalmopathy (not recorded which).

This clonotype was found once. The rearrangement links TRBV29-1 to TRBJ1-5; unclear D gene. Germline assignment: CDR1 SQVTM and CDR2 ANQGSEA. Trimming removed 8 bases at V and 6 bases at J, with 11 bases between. This CDR3 comprises 11 residues. The CDR3 DNA sequence: TGCAGCTTAGTGGGAGGTCAGCCCCAGCATTTT. Amino acid sequence: CSLVGGQPQHF.

The V call is TRBV5-1, the J call TRBJ1-1, with 9 nucleotides matching TRBD1. V was pared by 5 bases and J by 4 bases, with 9 bases of the junction left unmatched. CDR1 and CDR2 from the germline V gene are SGHRS and YFSETQ. The CDR3 length is 15 residues. CDR3: CASRRDRDLITEAFF. The CDR3 DNA reads as TGCGCCAGCAGGCGGGACAGGGACTTGATCACTGAAGCTTTCTTT.

This clonotype was observed many times. The chain joins TRBV20-1 to TRBJ2-7; D remains ambiguous. V dropped 1 base and J dropped 7 bases, with 11 bases sitting between them. This CDR3 comprises 12 residues. CDR1 and CDR2 (germline): DFQATT, SNEGSKA (reference sequence). CDR3 in DNA: TGCAGTGCTAGAGGGGTTCTTGGGGAGCAGTACTTC. Its translation is CSARGVLGEQYF.

A few counts support this clonotype. V gene TRBV29-1 combines with J gene TRBJ2-5; 9 bases are shared with TRBD1. CDR1 SQVTM and CDR2 ANQGSEA come from the germline V gene. The CDR3 has 13 residues. Trimming removed 3 bases from V and 5 bases from J; junction bases left unmatched: 4. CDR3 DNA sequence: TGCAGCGTTGAGACAGGGGGGGTGGAGACCCAGTACTTC. It yields the protein CSVETGGVETQYF.

The chain is built from TRBV4-1 and TRBJ1-5; D unresolved. V gave up 1 base and J gave up 5 bases, with 9 bases separating them. The CDR3 has 14 residues. CDR1 is MGHRA, CDR2 YSYEKL, per germline. The CDR3 coding sequence is TGCGCCAGCAGCCAAGTCTCCGATTATCAGCCCCAGCATTTT. It is translated as CASSQVSDYQPQHF.

In this sample, this clonotype turned up many times. The rearrangement links TRBV5-1 to TRBJ1-4; D gene unclear. Trimming pared 1 base from V and 2 bases from J, leaving 3 bases between. This CDR3 is built from 13 residues. Germline lookup yields CDR1 SGHRS and CDR2 YFSETQ. DNA for the CDR3: TGCGCCAGCAGCTTGCGGACTAATGAAAAACTGTTTTTT. Its protein is CASSLRTNEKLFF. Full variable domain (outside the CDR3, taken from reference TRBV5-1 and TRBJ1-4): KAGVTQTPRYLIKTRGQQVTLSCSPISGHRSVSWYQQTPGQGLQFLFEYFSETQRNKGNFPGRFSGRQFSNSRSEMNVSTLELGDSALYLCASSLRTNEKLFFGSGTQLSVL.

CDR3 protein: CASSLKLADFSYEQYF. CDR3 in DNA: TGTGCCAGCAGCCTTAAGCTAGCGGACTTCTCCTACGAGCAGTACTTC. V gene TRBV7-6 combines with J gene TRBJ2-7; 7 nucleotides align to TRBD2. The CDR3 consists of 16 residues. CDR1 SGHVS and CDR2 FNYEAQ come from the germline V gene. The J segment lost 0 bases and the V segment lost 5 bases, leaving 10 bases of the junction unmatched.

This chain connects TRBV7-9 to TRBJ2-7; 7 bases are shared with TRBD2. V was pared by 6 bases and J by 0 bases, with 5 bases of the junction left unmatched. Germline V gene lookup returns CDR1 SEHNR and CDR2 FQNEAQ (reference sequence). The CDR3 sequence is 14 residues long. In DNA, the CDR3 is TGTGCCAGCAGTCCCGGGACTAACTCCTACGAGCAGTACTTC. Protein sequence: CASSPGTNSYEQYF.

This clonotype was counted ten times or more. J is TRBJ1-5 and V is TRBV20-1, with TRBD1 identical over 10 bases. V trimming: 6 bases; J trimming: 9 bases; junction bases outside the gene matches: 11. CDR1 DFQATT and CDR2 SNEGSKA come from the germline V gene (reference sequence). This CDR3 contains 14 residues. This CDR3 is CSAYWTGGESPQHF. CDR3 bases: TGCAGTGCCTACTGGACAGGGGGAGAATCGCCCCAGCATTTT.

This clonotype was detected only once. The chain couples TRBV7-9 to TRBJ1-3; D is perhaps TRBD1 (5 bases). CDR1 and CDR2 (germline): SEHNR, FQNEAQ (reference sequence). CDR3 length equals 17 residues. The ends were cut back, 8 bases at V and 9 bases at J, with 29 bases in the middle. In DNA form, the CDR3 reads TGTGCCAGCTCGTCCCACGTCGGGGGAGGCAAAGGGCGCACCATATATTTT. This translates into CASSSHVGGGKGRTIYF.

In the case of this clonotype: A much larger clone sits a single nucleotide away, making a read error possible. This chain connects TRBV20-1 to TRBJ2-2; D might be TRBD1 or TRBD2, each matching 5 bases. V dropped 2 bases and J dropped 2 bases, with 15 bases sitting between them. This CDR3 has 16 residues. Germline CDR1 DFQATT, CDR2 SNEGSKA (reference sequence). DNA of the CDR3: TGCAGTGCTAGAAGTTTAGGGGACCCCAACACCGGGGAGCTGTTTTTT. Protein sequence: CSARSLGDPNTGELFF.

Ten or more counts support this clonotype. The J gene is TRBJ1-1, the V gene TRBV2, with a tentative D call TRBD1 (6 bases). CDR3 size: 13 residues. Germline V CDR1 and CDR2: SNHLY, FYNNEI. V gave up 7 bases and J gave up 1 base, with 10 bases separating them. CDR3 DNA sequence: TGTGCCAGCAATTGGGACACGAACACTGAAGCTTTCTTT. It codes for CASNWDTNTEAFF.

This clonotype was counted at least ten times. The chain recombines TRBV5-1 with TRBJ2-5; 8 nucleotides align to TRBD1. This CDR3 has 15 residues. Losses at the gene ends were 3 bases for V and 4 bases for J; bases not matched to a gene: 8. Germline CDR1 SGHRS, CDR2 YFSETQ. CDR3 DNA sequence: TGCGCCAGCAGCTCGGACAGGGAAGGTCCAGAGACCCAGTACTTC. This sequence encodes CASSSDREGPETQYF.

This clonotype was recorded many times. The rearrangement uses TRBV10-1 and TRBJ2-5; a possible D gene is TRBD2 (7 bases). The CDR3 loop spans 15 amino acids. Looked up from germline, CDR1 is WNHNN and CDR2 is SYGVQD (reference sequence). Trimming removed 0 bases from V and 4 bases from J, with 12 bases in between. This CDR3 reads CASSESGGAGETQYF. The CDR3 DNA follows: TGCGCCAGCAGTGAGTCGGGGGGGGCCGGAGAGACCCAGTACTTC.

The chain employs TRBV5-6 and TRBJ1-6; possible D gene TRBD1, 5 bases. Germline-derived CDR1 and CDR2 are SGHDT and YYEEEE. The length of the CDR3 is 16 residues. Trimming shortened V by 2 bases and J by 4 bases, and 13 bases separated the two germline ends. CDR3 coding DNA: TGTGCCAGCAGCTTAACGGGGGATCTTTATAATTCACCCCTCCACTTT. Its protein is CASSLTGDLYNSPLHF.

This clonotype was observed a few times. The chain joins TRBV4-1 to TRBJ2-7, with 10 bases matching TRBD2. V was clipped by 3 bases and J by 2 bases; unmatched bases: 10. CDR1 and CDR2 from the germline V gene are MGHRA and YSYEKL. The CDR3 runs 17 residues. CDR3 amino acids: CASSQLPGLATTYEQYF. CDR3 bases: TGCGCCAGCAGCCAGCTTCCGGGACTAGCGACTACCTACGAGCAGTACTTC.

This sequence joins TRBV7-2 and TRBJ2-2, with no clear D. The CDR3 runs to 16 residues. The germline V gene encodes CDR1 SGHTA and CDR2 FQGNSA. Trimming stripped 3 bases from V and 3 bases from J, with 14 bases between. CDR3 DNA: TGTGCCAGCAGCTTTAGGGTAGCTGGCTACACCGGGGAGCTGTTTTTT. This encodes CASSFRVAGYTGELFF.